These T cell receptor beta chains were read from a single sample in a study of T cell responses to AZD1222 COVID-19 vaccine. Using immunoSEQ multiplex PCR, the repertoire was profiled, and TCRdb retains in-frame clones only, with some absent. The table shows some 80,000 clones, with approximately 88% occurring only once. Sequenced here: peripheral blood, sampled 28 days after the second dose of the MenACWY control vaccine. Receptors originate from an adult who received the MenACWY meningococcal vaccine as a control. Each CDR3 is given without its conserved first and last residue. Expanded clones get a size class; other rows say once, few or many, or leave the size out.

>NA|TRBV7-2|TRBJ2-3
ASSLNSGEIDTQY
>NA|TRBV3-1/TRBV3-2|TRBJ1-2
ASSQNPGEGYT
>NA|TRBV10-3|TRBJ1-2
AISESRGSYGYT
>NA|TRBV2|TRBJ2-5
ASSERLRGDKETQY
>few|TRBV20-1|TRBJ2-7
SARDSPNGI
>NA|TRBV7-9|TRBJ2-1
ASSLGGAEDEQF
>NA|TRBV5-6|TRBJ1-2
ASSRGRDLVGYT
>NA|TRBV14|TRBJ2-5
ASSQRRTQY
>NA|TRBV6-5|TRBJ2-1
ASSYVVAGLYNEQF
>NA|TRBV4-3|TRBJ1-2
ASSLQGTGYT
>NA|TRBV29-1|TRBJ1-1
SVAQRTESEAF
>NA|TRBV23-1|TRBJ1-2
ASRSEGGSYT
>NA|TRBV2|TRBJ1-5
ASSARGGRIQPQH
>NA|TRBV9|TRBJ1-1
ASSVLSRDTEAF
>NA|TRBV30|TRBJ1-5
AWTGAGAGNQPQH
>NA|TRBV12-5|TRBJ1-6
ASADPAGDNSPLH
>NA|TRBV3-1/TRBV3-2|TRBJ1-5
ASSQGGQGPQH
>NA|TRBV11-1|TRBJ1-6
ASSPHAGTGNSPLH
>NA|TRBV7-2|TRBJ2-6
ASTPFSGANVLT
>once|TRBV5-1|TRBJ1-4
ASRQGPTNEKLF
>once|TRBV7-9|TRBJ2-5
ASSLGSGGAGQETQY
>NA|TRBV7-6|TRBJ2-7
ASSFSQGYEQY
>NA|TRBV19|TRBJ2-5
ASSETTQETQY
>NA|TRBV27|TRBJ2-1
ASSFIGQGYNEQF
>NA|TRBV11-2|TRBJ1-4
ASSSSGTGVEKLF
>once|TRBV5-5|TRBJ1-1
ASSFGQGSTEAF
>NA|TRBV3-1/TRBV3-2|TRBJ1-2
ASSQDRDYGYT
>NA|TRBV5-1|TRBJ2-2
ASSLGLGELF